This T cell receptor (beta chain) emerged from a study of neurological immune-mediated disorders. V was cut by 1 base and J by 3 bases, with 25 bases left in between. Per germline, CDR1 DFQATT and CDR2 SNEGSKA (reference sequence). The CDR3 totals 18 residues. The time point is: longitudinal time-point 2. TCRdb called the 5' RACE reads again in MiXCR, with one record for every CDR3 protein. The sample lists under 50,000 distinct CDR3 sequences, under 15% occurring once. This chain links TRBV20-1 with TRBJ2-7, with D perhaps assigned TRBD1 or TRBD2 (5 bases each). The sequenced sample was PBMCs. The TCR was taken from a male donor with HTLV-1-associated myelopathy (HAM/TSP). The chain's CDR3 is CSARGDLGISLRYYEQYF. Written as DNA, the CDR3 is TGCAGTGCTAGAGGGGACCTTGGGATATCTCTACGGTACTACGAGCAGTACTTC.